A selection of T cell receptor beta chains follows, all from one sample in a study of blood T cell repertoires in COVID-19. Sequencing was performed with immunoSEQ multiplex PCR; in TCRdb, only in-frame clones are kept and a portion is missing. The sample lists roughly 300,000 clones, more than 85% occurring once. The sequencing sample was made of PBMCs or T cells enriched from blood (not recorded which). The source is a woman younger than 45 who had recovered from COVID-19. Both conserved end residues are part of each CDR3. A D gene is named only where the DNA matches it firmly. A row's size may be missing; if present it is once, few, many or a size class.

j_call clone_size v_call d_call cdr3_aa cdr3_nt
TRBJ2-7 - TRBV28 TRBD2 CASSLSGLPYEQYF TGTGCCAGCAGTTTATCGGGACTACCCTACGAGCAGTACTTC
TRBJ1-1 - TRBV12-3/TRBV12-4 - CASSNTENTEAFF TGTGCCAGCAGCAACACAGAAAACACTGAAGCTTTCTTT
TRBJ2-7 - TRBV28 - CASSLSFAGAGEQYF TGTGCCAGCAGTTTATCCTTCGCGGGGGCGGGGGAGCAGTACTTC
TRBJ2-3 - TRBV7-2 TRBD2 CASSPGLATDTQYF TGTGCCAGCAGCCCCGGACTAGCTACAGATACGCAGTATTTT
TRBJ2-3 - TRBV28 TRBD2 CASIEPAGALSTDTQYF TGTGCCAGCATAGAGCCAGCGGGAGCCTTAAGCACAGATACGCAGTATTTT
TRBJ2-1 - TRBV7-2 - CASTPPTSEQFF TGTGCCAGCACCCCCCCCACGAGTGAGCAGTTCTTC
TRBJ2-1 few TRBV4-1 TRBD2 CASSQDGYGTISYNEQFF TGCGCCAGCAGCCAAGATGGATACGGGACTATCTCCTACAATGAGCAGTTCTTC
TRBJ2-2 - TRBV5-4 TRBD1 CASSLGQGATGELFF TGTGCCAGCAGCTTGGGTCAGGGGGCGACCGGGGAGCTGTTTTTT
TRBJ2-3 once TRBV5-1 - CASSLRQAVGGDTQYF TGCGCCAGCAGCTTACGACAGGCCGTGGGTGGGGATACGCAGTATTTT
TRBJ2-1 - TRBV7-3 - CASSLNEYNEQFF TGTGCCAGCAGCTTAAATGAGTACAATGAGCAGTTCTTC
TRBJ1-6 once TRBV20-1 - CSASLDSPLHF TGCAGTGCTAGCCTAGATTCACCCCTCCACTTT
TRBJ2-1 - TRBV5-4 TRBD1 CASSSDRGYNEQFF TGTGCCAGCAGCTCCGACAGGGGCTACAATGAGCAGTTCTTC
TRBJ2-4 - TRBV3-1/TRBV3-2 - CASSQDSLVGVRDIQYF TGTGCCAGCAGCCAAGATTCGTTAGTAGGGGTGAGAGACATTCAGTACTTC
TRBJ2-1 - TRBV3-1/TRBV3-2 - CASSQALNNEQFF TGTGCCAGCAGCCAAGCCCTAAACAATGAGCAGTTCTTC
TRBJ2-3 - TRBV5-6 - CASSPVRGTDTQYF TGTGCCAGCAGCCCCGTTCGGGGGACAGATACGCAGTATTTT
TRBJ1-2 - TRBV4-1 TRBD1 CASSQVAGQGNYGYTF TGCGCCAGCAGCCAAGTTGCTGGACAGGGGAACTATGGCTACACCTTC
TRBJ1-5 - TRBV5-1 - CASSLDGWGETGNQPQHF TGCGCCAGCAGCTTGGATGGTTGGGGGGAAACAGGCAATCAGCCCCAGCATTTT
TRBJ2-7 - TRBV2 - CASREITGTNPYEQYF TGTGCCAGCAGGGAAATCACAGGGACTAACCCCTACGAGCAGTACTTC
TRBJ1-1 - TRBV6-2/TRBV6-3 - CASSYSQAPTEAFF TGTGCCAGCAGTTACTCACAGGCGCCCACTGAAGCTTTCTTT
TRBJ1-2 - TRBV5-8 TRBD1 CASSLRQGGYGYTF TGTGCCAGCAGCCTAAGACAGGGCGGCTATGGCTACACCTTC
TRBJ2-5 - TRBV4-3 - CASSQYNRVQETQYF TGCGCCAGCAGCCAGTACAACAGAGTCCAAGAGACCCAGTACTTC
TRBJ1-1 few TRBV5-1 - CASSLGVLNPEAFF TGCGCCAGCAGCTTGGGAGTACTAAATCCTGAAGCTTTCTTT
TRBJ1-2 - TRBV27 - CASSSLGSYGYTF TGTGCCAGCAGTTCCTTGGGGAGTTATGGCTACACCTTC
TRBJ1-2 - TRBV27 TRBD1 CASSEHRGHGYTF TGTGCCAGCAGTGAACACAGGGGACATGGCTACACCTTC
TRBJ2-1 - TRBV7-9 - CASSLDISYNEQFF TGTGCCAGCAGCTTGGACATTTCCTACAATGAGCAGTTCTTC
TRBJ1-1 - TRBV16 - CASSPDGGVTEAFF TGTGCCAGCAGCCCCGATGGGGGGGTCACTGAAGCTTTCTTT
TRBJ2-7 - TRBV4-2 - CASSQGASQGISYEQYF TGTGCCAGCAGCCAAGGGGCGTCGCAGGGAATCTCCTACGAGCAGTACTTC
TRBJ2-5 - TRBV28 TRBD1 CASSWGQGWVTQYF TGTGCCAGCAGTTGGGGACAGGGATGGGTGACCCAGTACTTC
TRBJ2-3 once TRBV5-4 TRBD2 CASSFPGLSTDTQYF TGTGCCAGCAGTTTCCCGGGACTAAGCACAGATACGCAGTATTTT
TRBJ2-3 - TRBV18 TRBD2 CASSPKLAGSTDTQYF TGTGCCAGCTCACCAAAGCTAGCGGGGTCTACAGATACGCAGTATTTT
TRBJ1-2 - TRBV7-9 TRBD1 CASSQPTGNNGYTF TGTGCCAGCAGCCAACCGACAGGGAACAATGGCTACACCTTC
TRBJ2-1 - TRBV5-1 TRBD2 CASSSILAGVINEQFF TGCGCCAGCAGCTCGATCCTAGCGGGAGTAATAAATGAGCAGTTCTTC
TRBJ2-7 - TRBV18 - CASSPTVRGHEQYF TGTGCCAGCTCACCAACGGTCAGGGGACACGAGCAGTACTTC
TRBJ2-3 - TRBV27 TRBD2 CASSLLATTDTQYF TGTGCCAGCAGCCTACTAGCGACCACAGATACGCAGTATTTT
TRBJ2-2 - TRBV15 - CATSREAGELFF TGTGCCACCAGCAGAGAAGCAGGGGAGCTGTTTTTT
TRBJ2-2 - TRBV21-1 - CASSIHGAVTNTGELFF TGTGCCAGCAGCATCCATGGGGCCGTGACAAACACCGGGGAGCTGTTTTTT
TRBJ2-1 - TRBV7-2 TRBD1 CASSPAGTAYNEQFF TGTGCCAGCAGCCCTGCCGGGACAGCGTACAATGAGCAGTTCTTC
TRBJ1-5 - TRBV2 TRBD1 CASSWDRRGNQPQHF TGTGCCAGCAGTTGGGACAGGCGTGGGAATCAGCCCCAGCATTTT
TRBJ2-5 - TRBV19 - CASGEFGETQYF TGTGCCAGTGGGGAGTTCGGAGAGACCCAGTACTTC
TRBJ2-1 - TRBV3-1/TRBV3-2 - CASSQIGSSSYNEQFF TGTGCCAGCAGCCAGATCGGGTCGAGCTCCTACAATGAGCAGTTCTTC
TRBJ1-2 - TRBV28 - CASSKGVYGYTF TGTGCCAGCAGTAAAGGGGTCTATGGCTACACCTTC
TRBJ1-3 - TRBV6-6 - CASSPLTGKSGNTIYF TGTGCCAGCAGCCCTCTCACAGGGAAATCTGGAAACACCATATATTTT
TRBJ2-3 - TRBV5-1 - CASSFSGAAEDTQYF TGCGCCAGCAGCTTCTCGGGAGCCGCGGAAGATACGCAGTATTTT
TRBJ2-5 - TRBV21-1 - CASSSWTSETSGGLGEETQYF TGTGCCAGCAGCAGTTGGACCTCCGAGACTAGCGGGGGCTTAGGGGAAGAGACCCAGTACTTC
TRBJ2-7 - TRBV6-5 - CASRLDSSYEQYF TGTGCCAGCAGACTTGACAGTTCTTACGAGCAGTACTTC
TRBJ2-3 - TRBV20-1 - CSTGGVHTQYF TGCAGTACCGGAGGAGTGCATACGCAGTATTTT
TRBJ2-5 - TRBV10-3 TRBD2 CAISAPPGLAGVVEETQYF TGTGCCATCAGTGCCCCTCCGGGACTAGCGGGAGTTGTGGAGGAGACCCAGTACTTC
TRBJ2-2 - TRBV9 - CASSLQTANTGELFF TGTGCCAGCAGCCTTCAGACAGCTAACACCGGGGAGCTGTTTTTT
TRBJ2-5 once TRBV19 TRBD2 CASSIIVGAGANQETQYF TGTGCCAGTAGTATAATAGTCGGAGCGGGGGCTAACCAAGAGACCCAGTACTTC
TRBJ1-2 - TRBV9 TRBD1 CASSDDRGPHGYTF TGTGCCAGCAGCGACGACAGGGGGCCTCATGGCTACACCTTC
TRBJ2-2 - TRBV28 - CASMGLAANTGELFF TGTGCCAGCATGGGACTGGCCGCGAACACCGGGGAGCTGTTTTTT
TRBJ2-2 - TRBV9 - CASSPSTSSNTGELFF TGTGCCAGCAGCCCGAGTACCTCTTCAAACACCGGGGAGCTGTTTTTT
TRBJ2-3 once TRBV20-1 - CSASRVQTADTQYF TGCAGTGCTAGTCGAGTCCAAACAGCAGATACGCAGTATTTT
TRBJ2-1 - TRBV4-3 - CASSQDSGYNEQFF TGCGCCAGCAGCCAAGACTCCGGCTACAATGAGCAGTTCTTC
TRBJ1-1 - TRBV28 TRBD1 CASSSRPGTGGTEAFF TGTGCCAGCAGTTCGCGTCCCGGGACAGGGGGCACTGAAGCTTTCTTT